These T cell receptor beta chains were read from a single sample in a study of blood T cell repertoires in COVID-19. Profiling relied on immunoSEQ multiplex PCR, and the TCRdb table lists in-frame clones only, not all of them. This sample has over 250,000 clones, with over 75% found just once. Sample: PBMCs or T cells enriched from blood (not recorded which). The receptors were gathered from a woman aged 25 to 39 who had recovered from COVID-19. Both conserved end residues are part of each CDR3. D genes are given only for firm matches. A clone size is listed for some rows: how often the clone was seen (once, few, many), or a class if it is expanded.

DNA | CDR3 | D | V | size | J
TGCGCCAGCAGCTTGGAGGGGGCCTACAATGAGCAGTTCTTC | CASSLEGAYNEQFF | . | TRBV5-1 | . | TRBJ2-1
TGTGCCAGCAGTGTCAGGCGGGCTAGCACAGATACGCAGTATTTT | CASSVRRASTDTQYF | . | TRBV2 | . | TRBJ2-3
TGTGCCAGCAGCCCCGTAACAGGGGGCAATCAGCCCCAGCATTTT | CASSPVTGGNQPQHF | TRBD1 | TRBV27 | . | TRBJ1-5
TGTGCCAGCAGCGGCCGGGAGGGGGAGAACACTGAAGCTTTCTTT | CASSGREGENTEAFF | . | TRBV21-1 | . | TRBJ1-1
TGTGCCAGCAGTTTTTCGTGGACAGGGGGTAATGGCTACACCTTC | CASSFSWTGGNGYTF | TRBD1 | TRBV5-6 | . | TRBJ1-2
TGTGCCAGCAGTACCCGACAGTTCACTGAAGCTTTCTTT | CASSTRQFTEAFF | . | TRBV28 | . | TRBJ1-1
TGCGCCAGCAGCCAAGAGGGGGGGAGGGGAGGAATCGGCGAGCAGTACTTC | CASSQEGGRGGIGEQYF | TRBD2 | TRBV4-1 | . | TRBJ2-7
TGTGCCAGCAGCCCGGAGGGCAGGGGGTCCCACGAGCAGTACTTC | CASSPEGRGSHEQYF | . | TRBV5-6 | . | TRBJ2-7
TGTGCCAGCAGTACAGGAAATGGCTACACCTTC | CASSTGNGYTF | . | TRBV25-1 | few | TRBJ1-2
TGTGCCAGCAGTGGTCAGGAGGGCAATCAGCCCCAGCATTTT | CASSGQEGNQPQHF | . | TRBV6-2/TRBV6-3 | few | TRBJ1-5
TGTGCCAGCAGCCAAGCTAGCGGGGGACTTGAGCAGTTCTTC | CASSQASGGLEQFF | TRBD2 | TRBV3-1/TRBV3-2 | . | TRBJ2-1
TGTGCCAGCTCACCATCGAGACGGGGCTCTGGAAACACCATATATTTT | CASSPSRRGSGNTIYF | . | TRBV18 | . | TRBJ1-3
TGTGCCAGCTCACCGAGTCGGCAAGAGACCCAGTACTTC | CASSPSRQETQYF | . | TRBV18 | . | TRBJ2-5
TGTGCCATCAGTGACCCCGACGGGTCTAATTCACCCCTCCACTTT | CAISDPDGSNSPLHF | . | TRBV10-3 | once | TRBJ1-6
TGTGCCAGCAGTTACTCGACGGGAACTGAAGCTTTCTTT | CASSYSTGTEAFF | . | TRBV6-5 | . | TRBJ1-1
TGCGCCAGCAGCCAACTCGCAACAGGGTCCTCTGGAAACACCATATATTTT | CASSQLATGSSGNTIYF | . | TRBV4-1 | . | TRBJ1-3
TGTGCCAGCAGCGACCCCCCCGGGGGGAGGAACACTGAAGCTTTCTTT | CASSDPPGGRNTEAFF | . | TRBV9 | . | TRBJ1-1
TGTGCCAGCAGTCCCCGGGGGACCTTCCTGAGCTCTGGAAACACCATATATTTT | CASSPRGTFLSSGNTIYF | . | TRBV7-2 | . | TRBJ1-3
TGTGCCAGCAGCTCGTCTGGGGGGGCATCCTACAATGAGCAGTTCTTC | CASSSSGGASYNEQFF | . | TRBV5-4 | . | TRBJ2-1
TGTGCCAGCAGCCGTGGAGGGTACCAAGAGACCCAGTACTTC | CASSRGGYQETQYF | . | TRBV11-2 | . | TRBJ2-5
TGTGCCACCTCACTAGCGACCTACGAGCAGTACTTC | CATSLATYEQYF | TRBD2 | TRBV10-3 | . | TRBJ2-7
TGCGCCAGCAGCTTTTGGAAGACAGGGGATGTGGGAAAACTGTTTTTT | CASSFWKTGDVGKLFF | TRBD1 | TRBV5-1 | . | TRBJ1-4
TGTGCCAGCAGCCCGGGACTAGCGGGGGGGCTAAATGAGCAGTTCTTC | CASSPGLAGGLNEQFF | TRBD2 | TRBV3-1/TRBV3-2 | . | TRBJ2-1
TGTGCCAGCAGTGAACTGGGTAGCGGGAAGAACACCGGGGAGCTGTTTTTT | CASSELGSGKNTGELFF | TRBD2 | TRBV25-1 | once | TRBJ2-2
TGTGCCAGCAGCCCACCAGAGTCTTTAGGGAGCCAGTACTTC | CASSPPESLGSQYF | . | TRBV7-9 | . | TRBJ2-5
TGTGCCAGCAGCCCGAGGGGGGACAGTGTGGACGAGCAGTACTTC | CASSPRGDSVDEQYF | . | TRBV9 | . | TRBJ2-7
TGTGCCAGCAGCCCCGCTAGCGGGGGGGCGGTAGATACGCAGTATTTT | CASSPASGGAVDTQYF | TRBD2 | TRBV28 | . | TRBJ2-3
TGCGCCAGCAGCCGAGATAGGAGAGGAAGAGGAAGCACTGAAGCTTTCTTT | CASSRDRRGRGSTEAFF | . | TRBV4-1 | . | TRBJ1-1
TGTGCCAGCAGCCCCCAGGGGGGGAACACTGAAGCTTTCTTT | CASSPQGGNTEAFF | TRBD1 | TRBV7-9 | . | TRBJ1-1
TGTGCCAGCAGCTCCTCTAGCGAGTCCCCCGGGGAGCTGTTTTTT | CASSSSSESPGELFF | . | TRBV13 | . | TRBJ2-2
TGTGCCAGCAGTTCCAGTTCGACAGGGGCTAACTACGAGCAGTACTTC | CASSSSSTGANYEQYF | TRBD1 | TRBV28 | . | TRBJ2-7
TGCGCCAGCAGCTTCGGACTAGCGGCAGATACGCAGTATTTT | CASSFGLAADTQYF | TRBD2 | TRBV5-1 | . | TRBJ2-3
TGTGCCACCACCAATATCGGGGGTGGCTACACCTTC | CATTNIGGGYTF | . | TRBV24-1 | once | TRBJ1-2
TGTGCCAGCAGTTACTCTCTTAGCAGCACAGATACGCAGTATTTT | CASSYSLSSTDTQYF | . | TRBV6-5 | once | TRBJ2-3
TGTGCCAGCGATAGGGACAGGGACGGGGCCAACGTCCTGACTTTC | CASDRDRDGANVLTF | TRBD1 | TRBV9 | . | TRBJ2-6
TGTGCCAGCAGCCCACTGGGGGGTAGCACTGAAGCTTTCTTT | CASSPLGGSTEAFF | . | TRBV7-3 | few | TRBJ1-1
TGTGCCAGTAGTAGCGACAGGGGGTCCTATCAGCCCCAGCATTTT | CASSSDRGSYQPQHF | TRBD1 | TRBV19 | . | TRBJ1-5
TGTGCCAGCAGCGGATACGGGGCTGAAGCTTTCTTT | CASSGYGAEAFF | . | TRBV9 | . | TRBJ1-1
TGCAGCGTTGCCGGACGGACAAACACTGAAGCTTTCTTT | CSVAGRTNTEAFF | . | TRBV29-1 | . | TRBJ1-1
TGTGCCAGCACCCCCCAGGGGGCCCATCAGCCCCAGCATTTT | CASTPQGAHQPQHF | TRBD1 | TRBV2 | . | TRBJ1-5
TGTGCCAGCAGTGAAGGCAAGGGACTAGCGGGCACCGGGGAGCTGTTTTTT | CASSEGKGLAGTGELFF | TRBD2 | TRBV6-4 | . | TRBJ2-2
TGTGCCAGCAGTTTAGCGGGGAGGGAGACCCAGTACTTC | CASSLAGRETQYF | . | TRBV12-3/TRBV12-4 | once | TRBJ2-5
TGTGCCAGCAGACGGACTAGCGGTTCCTACGAGCAGTACTTC | CASRRTSGSYEQYF | TRBD2 | TRBV2 | few | TRBJ2-7
TGTGCCAGCAGTTACGCCACTAGCGGGGTGGCAGATACGCAGTATTTT | CASSYATSGVADTQYF | TRBD2 | TRBV6-5 | . | TRBJ2-3
TGTGCCAGCAGTTACTCCGGGACAGGGGGTAAAGAGCAGTACTTC | CASSYSGTGGKEQYF | TRBD1 | TRBV6-5 | . | TRBJ2-7
TGCGCCAGCAGCCCGGGACTAGCGGGGATCACAGATACGCAGTATTTT | CASSPGLAGITDTQYF | TRBD2 | TRBV5-1 | . | TRBJ2-3
TGTGCCAGCAGCTTAGAGCGAGCAAGGATTCAGGGCGGGGAGCTGTTTTTT | CASSLERARIQGGELFF | . | TRBV7-9 | once | TRBJ2-2
TGTGCCAGCAGTTTATGGGGACAGGGGGCTTTCCGCTATGGCTACACCTTC | CASSLWGQGAFRYGYTF | TRBD1 | TRBV27 | . | TRBJ1-2
TGCGCCAGCAGCCAAGATCTTAACACGATCTATACGCAGTATTTT | CASSQDLNTIYTQYF | . | TRBV4-3 | . | TRBJ2-3
TGTGCCAGCAGCCAGGCGGGCGTACGCTCTGGAAACACCATATATTTT | CASSQAGVRSGNTIYF | . | TRBV11-2 | . | TRBJ1-3
TGCAGCGTGGGGGACAGCATCTATGGCTACACCTTC | CSVGDSIYGYTF | TRBD1 | TRBV29-1 | . | TRBJ1-2
TGTGCCCTACGACCTACAGGGGCCCATTACGAGCAGTACTTC | CALRPTGAHYEQYF | TRBD1 | TRBV10-3 | . | TRBJ2-7
TGTGCCAGCAGTCCCAGTTCTACAGGTATCACCGGGGAGCTGTTTTTT | CASSPSSTGITGELFF | . | TRBV7-2 | . | TRBJ2-2
TGTGCCAGCAGCTTAGATAGAGGGACAGGGGTCAATGAGCAGTTCTTC | CASSLDRGTGVNEQFF | TRBD1 | TRBV11-3 | . | TRBJ2-1
TGCGCCAGCAGCTTAAAAGCCCCTGGGAGGGGAACGGGCTATGGCTACACCTTC | CASSLKAPGRGTGYGYTF | . | TRBV5-1 | . | TRBJ1-2
TGTGCCAGCCATACTCAGGGGATAGAGGGCTACACCTTC | CASHTQGIEGYTF | . | TRBV5-4 | . | TRBJ1-2
TGTGCCACCAGCAGAGATTACTCGGGGGTGAGGTCCCCTGAAGCTTTCTTT | CATSRDYSGVRSPEAFF | . | TRBV15 | . | TRBJ1-1
TGTGCCAGCAGCGTCGGGGCAGGGGCCGGGAAGGGCGCCTACAATGAGCAGTTCTTC | CASSVGAGAGKGAYNEQFF | . | TRBV5-4 | . | TRBJ2-1
TGTGCCAGCAGCTTAGTGGCCAGGGTCAATGAGCAGTTCTTC | CASSLVARVNEQFF | . | TRBV7-9 | . | TRBJ2-1
TGTGCCAGCAGTTCGAGGGCGGCGCGGGGTAACTATGGCTACACCTTC | CASSSRAARGNYGYTF | . | TRBV28 | . | TRBJ1-2